A single sample is the source of the 7 T cell receptor beta chains below, sequenced in a study of blood T cell repertoires in COVID-19. Sequencing was performed with immunoSEQ multiplex PCR; in TCRdb, only in-frame clones are kept and a portion is missing. The repertoire holds 350,000 to 450,000 clones, more than 80% seen once, with approximately 1.2% in the top ten. The specimen sequenced was PBMCs or T cells enriched from blood (not recorded which). Receptors originate from a man aged 30 to 39 who had recovered from COVID-19.

The rearrangement joins TRBV18 to TRBJ2-4; D gene unclear. The germline CDR1 and CDR2 sequences are KGHSH and LQKENI. V lost 3 bases and J lost 0, with 12 bases in between. CDR3 length: 16 residues. The CDR3 region is CASSPTFILAKNIQYF. CDR3 sequence (DNA): TGTGCCAGCTCACCTACTTTCATACTAGCCAAAAACATTCAGTACTTC.

The DNA of the CDR3 is TGTGCCAGCAGCTTACGCTCAGGGGAGCTAGCGGGAGGGCGGAATGAGCAGTTCTTC. This encodes CASSLRSGELAGGRNEQFF. J is TRBJ2-1 and V is TRBV11-2; 12 bases align to TRBD2. CDR1 and CDR2 (germline): SGHAT, FQNNGV. This CDR3 contains 19 residues. Trimming at V came to 2 bases and at J to 7 bases, leaving 15 bases not matched to a gene.

The chain joins TRBV18 to TRBJ2-2; unclear D gene. This CDR3 has 14 amino acids. V lost 2 bases, J lost 1 base, and 5 bases lay in between. CDR1 and CDR2 from the germline V gene are KGHSH and LQKENI. CDR3 nucleotide sequence: TGTGCCAGCTCACCAGGGCTGAACACCGGGGAGCTGTTTTTT. Amino acid sequence: CASSPGLNTGELFF.

V and J are TRBV7-9 and TRBJ1-1; D is perhaps TRBD1 (6 bases). The V gene lost 6 bases and the J gene lost 3 bases, with 17 bases spanning the gap. Per the germline V gene, CDR1 is SEHNR and CDR2 is FQNEAQ (reference sequence). The CDR3 length is 15 residues. Here the CDR3 reads CASRPSQGMYTEAFF. The DNA for the CDR3 is TGTGCCAGCAGACCATCCCAGGGGATGTACACTGAAGCTTTCTTT.

The gene calls are TRBV9 and TRBJ2-7; D is unresolved. The germline gives CDR1 SGDLS, CDR2 YYNGEE. V lost 4 bases to trimming and J lost 5 bases, with 22 bases between them. The CDR3 covers 16 residues. CDR3 residues: CASSSAVQALTDEQYF. CDR3 nucleotides: TGTGCCAGCAGCTCAGCTGTCCAGGCCCTTACGGACGAGCAGTACTTC. Looking up the rest from reference TRBV9 and TRBJ2-7 gives the full variable domain: DSGVTQTPKHLITATGQRVTLRCSPRSGDLSVYWYQQSLDQGLQFLIQYYNGEERAKGNILERFSAQQFPDLHSELNLSSLELGDSALYFCASSSAVQALTDEQYFGPGTRLTVT.

The chain links TRBV18 to TRBJ2-5, with D perhaps matching TRBD1 (5 bases). The length of the CDR3 is 13 residues. The germline V gene encodes CDR1 KGHSH and CDR2 LQKENI. V gave up 5 bases and J gave up 1 base, with 8 bases separating them. The CDR3 here is CASSDDSQETQYF. CDR3 nucleotide sequence: TGTGCCAGCTCAGATGACAGCCAAGAGACCCAGTACTTC.

The genes are TRBV23-1 and TRBJ1-2, with TRBD1 identical over 7 bases. TRBV23-1 carries the ORF label, with uncertain function. The CDR3 extends over 14 amino acids. V lost 4 bases and J lost 4; bases outside the gene matches: 6. CDR3 in amino acids: CASSPYRGGYGYTF. The CDR3 nucleotides read TGCGCCAGCAGTCCGTACAGGGGCGGCTATGGCTACACCTTC.